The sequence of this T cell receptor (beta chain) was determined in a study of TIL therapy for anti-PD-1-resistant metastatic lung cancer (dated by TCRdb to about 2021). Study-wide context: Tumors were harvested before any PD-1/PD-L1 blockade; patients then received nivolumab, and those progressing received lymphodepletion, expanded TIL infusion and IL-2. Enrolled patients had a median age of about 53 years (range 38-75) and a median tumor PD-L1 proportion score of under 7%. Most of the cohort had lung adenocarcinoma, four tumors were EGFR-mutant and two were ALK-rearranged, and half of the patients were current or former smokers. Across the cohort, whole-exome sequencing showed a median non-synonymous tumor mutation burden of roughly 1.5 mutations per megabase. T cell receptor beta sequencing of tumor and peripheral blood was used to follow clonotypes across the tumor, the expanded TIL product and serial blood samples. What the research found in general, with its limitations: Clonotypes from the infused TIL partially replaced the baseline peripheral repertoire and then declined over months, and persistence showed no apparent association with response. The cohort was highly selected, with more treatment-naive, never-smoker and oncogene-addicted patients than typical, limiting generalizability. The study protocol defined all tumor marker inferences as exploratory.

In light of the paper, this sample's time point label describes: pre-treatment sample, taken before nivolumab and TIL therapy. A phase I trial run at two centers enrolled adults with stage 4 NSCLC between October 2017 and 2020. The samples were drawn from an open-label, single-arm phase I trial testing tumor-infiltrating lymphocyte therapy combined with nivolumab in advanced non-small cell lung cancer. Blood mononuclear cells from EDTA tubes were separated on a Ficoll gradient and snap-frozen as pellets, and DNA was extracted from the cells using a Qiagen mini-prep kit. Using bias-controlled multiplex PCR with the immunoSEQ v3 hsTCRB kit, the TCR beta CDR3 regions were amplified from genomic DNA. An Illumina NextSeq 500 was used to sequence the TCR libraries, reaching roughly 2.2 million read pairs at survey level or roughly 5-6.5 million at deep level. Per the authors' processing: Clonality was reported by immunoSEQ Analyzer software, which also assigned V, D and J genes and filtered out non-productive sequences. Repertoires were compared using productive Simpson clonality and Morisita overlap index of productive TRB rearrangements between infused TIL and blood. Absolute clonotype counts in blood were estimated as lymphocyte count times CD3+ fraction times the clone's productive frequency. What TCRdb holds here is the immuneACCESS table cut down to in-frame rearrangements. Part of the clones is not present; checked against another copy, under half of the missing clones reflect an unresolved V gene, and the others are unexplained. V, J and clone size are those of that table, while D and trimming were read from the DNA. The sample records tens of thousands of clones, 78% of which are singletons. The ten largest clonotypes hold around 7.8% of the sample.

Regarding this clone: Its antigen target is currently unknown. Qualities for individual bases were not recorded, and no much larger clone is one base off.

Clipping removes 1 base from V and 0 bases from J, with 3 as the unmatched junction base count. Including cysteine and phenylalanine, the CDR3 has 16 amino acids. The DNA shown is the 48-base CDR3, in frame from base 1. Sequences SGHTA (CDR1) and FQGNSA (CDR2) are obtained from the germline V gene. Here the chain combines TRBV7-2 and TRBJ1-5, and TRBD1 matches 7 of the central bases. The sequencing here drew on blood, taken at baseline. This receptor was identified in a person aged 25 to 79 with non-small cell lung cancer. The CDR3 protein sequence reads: CASSLVGTASNQPQHF. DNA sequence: TGTGCCAGCAGCTTAGTTGGGACAGCTAGCAATCAGCCCCAGCATTTT.